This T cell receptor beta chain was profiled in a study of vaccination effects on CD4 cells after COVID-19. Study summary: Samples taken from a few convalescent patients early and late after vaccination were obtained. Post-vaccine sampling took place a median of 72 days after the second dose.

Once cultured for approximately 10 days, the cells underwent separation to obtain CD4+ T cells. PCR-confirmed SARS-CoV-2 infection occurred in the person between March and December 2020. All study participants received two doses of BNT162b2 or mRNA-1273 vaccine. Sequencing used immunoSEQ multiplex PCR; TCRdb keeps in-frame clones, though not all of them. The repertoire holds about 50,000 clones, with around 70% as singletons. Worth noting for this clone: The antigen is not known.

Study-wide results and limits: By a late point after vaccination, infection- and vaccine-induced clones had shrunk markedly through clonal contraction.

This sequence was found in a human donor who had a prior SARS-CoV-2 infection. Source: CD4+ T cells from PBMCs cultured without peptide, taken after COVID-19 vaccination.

Written as DNA, the CDR3 is TGTGCCAGCAGCATCGGACTAGCGGGAGATACGCAGTATTTT. Its translation is CASSIGLAGDTQYF. The rearrangement links TRBV5-6 to TRBJ2-3, with 11 bases aligning to TRBD2. V dropped 4 bases and J dropped 5; count of bases not matched to a gene: 3. In germline, CDR1 is SGHDT, CDR2 YYEEEE. The length of the CDR3 is 14 residues.